This record looks at one TCR beta chain sequence and its context. This record belongs to a study of healthy donors' naive CD4 and CD8 T cells. The junction had 3 bases not matched to a gene; V was cut back by 6 bases and J by 6 bases. CDR3 length: 11 residues. Germline CDR1 reads SQVTM; CDR2 reads ANQGSEA. Each TCR library used approximately 500 ng of total RNA and a linear amplification protocol. TCRdb re-called the reads through MiXCR, storing one row per CDR3 protein. The sample has 200,000 or so distinct CDR3 sequences; around 74% are singletons. This receptor was taken from a pool of human donors in good health; the sample pools cells from several healthy donors. The chain couples TRBV29-1 to TRBJ1-2, with 8 nucleotides matching TRBD1. The sequencing sample was made of naive CD4+ and CD8+ T cells sorted from blood, pooled from several donors. The CDR3 reads CSVRTGNGYTF. CDR3 nucleotides: TGCAGCGTCAGGACAGGGAATGGCTACACCTTC. Looking up the rest from reference TRBV29-1 and TRBJ1-2 gives the full variable domain: SAVISQKPSRDICQRGTSLTIQCQVDSQVTMMFWYRQQPGQSLTLIATANQGSEATYESGFVIDKFPISRPNLTFSTLTVSNMSPEDSSIYLCSVRTGNGYTFGSGTRLTVV.